These T cell receptor beta chains were read from a single sample in a study of monozygotic twins with cystic fibrosis. The assay was immunoSEQ multiplex PCR, and TCRdb's table has in-frame clones only and misses some. This sample yields tens of thousands of clones, of which about 92% are seen a single time; over 0.7% belongs to the top ten. Source material: blood. These TCRs come from a girl between 2 and 10 years old with cystic fibrosis. Both conserved end residues are part of each CDR3. D genes are given only for firm matches. Expanded clones get a size class; other rows say once, few or many, or leave the size out.

clone_size	d_call	j_call	v_call	cdr3_nt	cdr3_aa
NA	NA	TRBJ2-5	TRBV7-2	TGTGCCAGCAGCACGCAAGGGCAGGTGACCCAGTACTTC	CASSTQGQVTQYF
NA	NA	TRBJ2-1	TRBV9	TGTGCCAGCAGCGAAGTAGGGTCCTACAATGAGCAGTTCTTC	CASSEVGSYNEQFF
NA	TRBD1	TRBJ2-7	TRBV4-3	TGCGCCAGCAGCCAAGGGCAGGGGGACTCCTACGAGCAGTACTTC	CASSQGQGDSYEQYF
once	TRBD1	TRBJ1-4	TRBV27	TGTGCCAGCAGTTTAGAAGGCCGGAGGGGGACAGGGGTTGTGAGAAGTGAAAAACTGTTTTTT	CASSLEGRRGTGVVRSEKLFF
NA	NA	TRBJ2-5	TRBV6-1	TGTGCCAGCAGTGAAAGGAGCGGAGCCTACTACATCCAAGAGACCCAGTACTTC	CASSERSGAYYIQETQYF
NA	NA	TRBJ2-5	TRBV6-4	TGTGCCAGCACGTTAGGAACCCCGTACCAAGAGACCCAGTACTTC	CASTLGTPYQETQYF
NA	TRBD1	TRBJ2-1	TRBV6-4	TGTGCCAGCAGTGACTCAGGACAGGTCGATGAGCAGTTCTTC	CASSDSGQVDEQFF
NA	NA	TRBJ2-1	TRBV7-9	TGTGCCAGCAGCTCAGCCAATGAGCAGTTCTTC	CASSSANEQFF
NA	TRBD2	TRBJ2-3	TRBV13	TGTGCCAGCAGCTTCCCTAGCGGGAGGCAACCAGATACGCAGTATTTT	CASSFPSGRQPDTQYF
NA	NA	TRBJ2-3	TRBV7-9	TGTGCCAGCAGCTTACTCAGGTCGGCAGATACGCAGTATTTT	CASSLLRSADTQYF
NA	TRBD2	TRBJ2-1	TRBV6-4	TGTGCCAGCAGTCATAGCGGGAGGGGCACAAATGAGCAGTTCTTC	CASSHSGRGTNEQFF
NA	TRBD1	TRBJ1-5	TRBV5-8	TGTGCCAGCAGTCGGACAGGGGGCATTAAGCCCCAGCATTTT	CASSRTGGIKPQHF
NA	NA	TRBJ1-5	TRBV2	TGTGCCAGCAGTGGCCCAGGGGTAAGCAATCAGCCCCAGCATTTT	CASSGPGVSNQPQHF
once	TRBD1	TRBJ2-1	TRBV29-1	TGCAGCGCCGGACAGGGGGCCCCCGGTGAGCAGTTCTTC	CSAGQGAPGEQFF
NA	NA	TRBJ1-1	TRBV6-5	TGTGCCAGCAGTGCCCCCTTGAGAACTGAAGCTTTCTTT	CASSAPLRTEAFF
NA	TRBD2	TRBJ2-1	TRBV28	TGTGCCAGCAGGACCGGGACTAGCGGGAGGGCTGGGCAGTTCTTC	CASRTGTSGRAGQFF
NA	TRBD1	TRBJ1-1	TRBV19	TGTGCCAGTAGTAGCGGGACAGATTACACTGAAGCTTTCTTT	CASSSGTDYTEAFF
NA	TRBD2	TRBJ2-7	TRBV19	TGTGCCAGTAGTTATCGGGGGGAGAACGAGCAGTACTTC	CASSYRGENEQYF
NA	NA	TRBJ1-1	TRBV30	TGTGCCTGGATGAACAGGGATGTGGCTGAAGCTTTCTTT	CAWMNRDVAEAFF
NA	TRBD1	TRBJ1-2	TRBV15	TGTGCCACCAACCCTGGCCTGGACAGGATCGGAGGCTACACCTTC	CATNPGLDRIGGYTF
NA	NA	TRBJ2-3	TRBV28	TGTGCCAGCTCCCCGGGGGGCGGCAACACAGATACGCAGTATTTT	CASSPGGGNTDTQYF
once	NA	TRBJ1-1	TRBV19	TGTGCCAGTAGTATCGGGGCGAGACTGAACACTGAAGCTTTCTTT	CASSIGARLNTEAFF
NA	TRBD1	TRBJ1-2	TRBV25-1	TGTGCCAGCAGTGAGCGACAGGGCCTCGGCTACACCTTC	CASSERQGLGYTF
NA	NA	TRBJ1-1	TRBV19	TGTGCCAGTAGTATTCGAAGAGCCTCAAACACTGAAGCTTTCTTT	CASSIRRASNTEAFF
NA	NA	TRBJ2-3	TRBV9	TGTGCCAGCAGCGTCCACGATGCTAGCACAGATACGCAGTATTTT	CASSVHDASTDTQYF
once	NA	TRBJ1-2	TRBV19	TGTGCCAGTAGTATAGACTTTCGGGGAAAGTATGGCTACACCTTC	CASSIDFRGKYGYTF
NA	TRBD2	TRBJ2-7	TRBV4-1	TGCGCCAGCAGCCAAGCACTAGCGGGCATGGACGAGCAGTACTTC	CASSQALAGMDEQYF
once	NA	TRBJ1-6	TRBV6-5	TGTGCCAGCAGTTACACTAGAGGGTTAAATTCACCCCTCCACTTT	CASSYTRGLNSPLHF
NA	TRBD1	TRBJ2-5	TRBV7-9	TGTGCCAGCAGCTTATTCACAGGGGGTTTTTCAGAGACCCAGTACTTC	CASSLFTGGFSETQYF
NA	NA	TRBJ1-5	TRBV28	TGTGCCAGCAGTTTAAACAATCAGCCCCAGCATTTT	CASSLNNQPQHF
NA	TRBD2	TRBJ2-2	TRBV10-3	TGTGCCATCAGTGCATCCGCAGCGGGGGTGAACGGGGAGCTGTTTTTT	CAISASAAGVNGELFF
NA	NA	TRBJ2-2	TRBV4-1	TGCGCCAGTAGACATCCGGGGGCCCGAACCGGGGAGCTGTTTTTT	CASRHPGARTGELFF
NA	TRBD1	TRBJ1-2	TRBV9	TGTGCCAGCAGCTCGATCGCAGGGGGCAAAAGTGCTAACTATGGCTACACCTTC	CASSSIAGGKSANYGYTF
NA	NA	TRBJ1-1	TRBV28	TGTGCCAGCAGACCTCCGTCAGTAAACACTGAAGCTTTCTTT	CASRPPSVNTEAFF
NA	TRBD1	TRBJ2-7	TRBV11-2	TGTGCCAGCAGCTTAGTCGGTCGGGACAGGGACCACGAGCAGTACTTC	CASSLVGRDRDHEQYF
NA	NA	TRBJ2-6	TRBV11-1	TGTGCCAGCAGCCTAACAGGCTCTGGGGCCAACGTCCTGACTTTC	CASSLTGSGANVLTF
NA	TRBD1	TRBJ1-1	TRBV30	TGTGCCGGCGACAGGGGGAACACTGAAGCTTTCTTT	CAGDRGNTEAFF
NA	NA	TRBJ1-2	TRBV4-1	TGCGCCAGCAGCCTTAGTCCAGGGAACTATGGCTACACCTTC	CASSLSPGNYGYTF
NA	NA	TRBJ2-7	TRBV9	TGTGCCAGCAGCGAGGGGACGGGGGGCTGGTACGAGCAGTACTTC	CASSEGTGGWYEQYF